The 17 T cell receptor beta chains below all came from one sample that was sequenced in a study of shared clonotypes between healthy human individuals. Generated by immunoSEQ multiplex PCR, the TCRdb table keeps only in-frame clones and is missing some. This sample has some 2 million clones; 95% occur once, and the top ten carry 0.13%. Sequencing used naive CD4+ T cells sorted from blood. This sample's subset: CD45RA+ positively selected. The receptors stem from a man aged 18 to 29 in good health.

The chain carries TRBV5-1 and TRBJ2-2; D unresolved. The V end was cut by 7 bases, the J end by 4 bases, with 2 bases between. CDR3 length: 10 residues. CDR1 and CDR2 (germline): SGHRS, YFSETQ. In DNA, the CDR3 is TGCGCCAGCCCCACCGGGGAGCTGTTTTTT. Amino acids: CASPTGELFF. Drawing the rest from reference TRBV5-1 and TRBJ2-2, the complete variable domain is KAGVTQTPRYLIKTRGQQVTLSCSPISGHRSVSWYQQTPGQGLQFLFEYFSETQRNKGNFPGRFSGRQFSNSRSEMNVSTLELGDSALYLCASPTGELFFGEGSRLTVL.

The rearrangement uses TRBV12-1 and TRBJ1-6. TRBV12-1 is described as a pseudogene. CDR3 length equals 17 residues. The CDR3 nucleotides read TGTGCCAGCAGCTTTTATCGGTCCCCCTTCTATAATTCACCCCTCCACTTT. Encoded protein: CASSFYRSPFYNSPLHF.

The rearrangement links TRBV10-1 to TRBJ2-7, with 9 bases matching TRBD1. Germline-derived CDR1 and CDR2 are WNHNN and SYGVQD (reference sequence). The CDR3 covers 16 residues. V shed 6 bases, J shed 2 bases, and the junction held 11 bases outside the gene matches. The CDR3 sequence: CASSLPRQGGTYEQYF. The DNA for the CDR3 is TGCGCCAGCAGCCTACCTAGACAGGGGGGAACCTACGAGCAGTACTTC.

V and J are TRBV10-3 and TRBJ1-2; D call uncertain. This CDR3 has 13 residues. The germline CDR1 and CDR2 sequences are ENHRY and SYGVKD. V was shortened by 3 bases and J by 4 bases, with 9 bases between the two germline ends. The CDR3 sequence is CAISDAGSYGYTF. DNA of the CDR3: TGTGCCATCAGTGACGCGGGAAGCTATGGCTACACCTTC.

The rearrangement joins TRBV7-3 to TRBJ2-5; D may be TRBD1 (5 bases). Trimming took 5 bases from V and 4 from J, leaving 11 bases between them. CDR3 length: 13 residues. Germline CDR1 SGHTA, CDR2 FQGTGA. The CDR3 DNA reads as TGTGCCAGCAGCAGACGACAGTCAGAGACCCAGTACTTC. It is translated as CASSRRQSETQYF.

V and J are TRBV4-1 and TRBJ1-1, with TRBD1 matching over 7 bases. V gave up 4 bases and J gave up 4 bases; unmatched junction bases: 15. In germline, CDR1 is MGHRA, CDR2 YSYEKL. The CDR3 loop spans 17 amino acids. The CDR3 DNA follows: TGCGCCAGCAGCCTCTCCGATTCGACAGGGCTGGCCACTGAAGCTTTCTTT. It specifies CASSLSDSTGLATEAFF.

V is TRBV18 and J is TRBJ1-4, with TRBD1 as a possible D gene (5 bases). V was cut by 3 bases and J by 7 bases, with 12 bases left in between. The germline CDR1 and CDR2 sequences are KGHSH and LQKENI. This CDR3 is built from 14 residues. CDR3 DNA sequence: TGTGCCAGCTCACCGGATCGGACACTTGAAAAACTGTTTTTT. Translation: CASSPDRTLEKLFF.

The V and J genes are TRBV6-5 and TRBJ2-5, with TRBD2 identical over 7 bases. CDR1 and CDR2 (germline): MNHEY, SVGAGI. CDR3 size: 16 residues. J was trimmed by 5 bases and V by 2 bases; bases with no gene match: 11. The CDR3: CASSYLGGVGLETQYF. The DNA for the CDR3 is TGTGCCAGCAGTTACCTTGGGGGGGTGGGTTTGGAGACCCAGTACTTC.

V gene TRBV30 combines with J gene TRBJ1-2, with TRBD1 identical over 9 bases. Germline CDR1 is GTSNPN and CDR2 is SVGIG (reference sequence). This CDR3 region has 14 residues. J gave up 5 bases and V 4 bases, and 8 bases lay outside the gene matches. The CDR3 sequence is CAWTRTGVWYGYTF. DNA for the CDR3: TGTGCCTGGACCCGGACAGGGGTATGGTATGGCTACACCTTC.

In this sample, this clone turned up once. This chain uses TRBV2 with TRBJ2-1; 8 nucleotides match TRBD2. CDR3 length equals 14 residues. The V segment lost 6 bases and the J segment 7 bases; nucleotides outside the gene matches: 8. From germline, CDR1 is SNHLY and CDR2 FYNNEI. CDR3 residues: CASRTGLAENEQFF. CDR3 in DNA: TGTGCCAGCAGGACCGGACTAGCAGAAAATGAGCAGTTCTTC.

The CDR3 loop is CASSVVASDEQFF. CDR3 sequence (DNA): TGTGCCAGCAGCGTAGTGGCTAGCGATGAGCAGTTCTTC. The chain combines TRBV9 with TRBJ2-1; a weak D match, TRBD2 (6 bases). CDR3 size: 13 residues. V was pared by 0 bases and J by 8 bases, with 9 bases between. Germline V lookup: CDR1 SGDLS, CDR2 YYNGEE.

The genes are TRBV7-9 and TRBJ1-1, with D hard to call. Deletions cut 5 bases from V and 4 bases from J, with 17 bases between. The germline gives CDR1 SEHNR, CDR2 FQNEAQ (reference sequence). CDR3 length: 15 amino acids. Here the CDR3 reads CASSRSGGVGTEAFF. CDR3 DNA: TGTGCCAGCAGCAGGAGCGGAGGCGTTGGCACTGAAGCTTTCTTT. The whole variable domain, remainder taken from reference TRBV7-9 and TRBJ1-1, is DTGVSQNPRHKITKRGQNVTFRCDPISEHNRLYWYRQTLGQGPEFLTYFQNEAQLEKSRLLSDRFSAERPKGSFSTLEIQRTEQGDSAMYLCASSRSGGVGTEAFFGQGTRLTVV.

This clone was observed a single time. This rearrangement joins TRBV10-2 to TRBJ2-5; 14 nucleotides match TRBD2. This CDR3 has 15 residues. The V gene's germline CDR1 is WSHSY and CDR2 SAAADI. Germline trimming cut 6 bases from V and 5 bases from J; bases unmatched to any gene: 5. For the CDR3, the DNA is TGCGCCAGCAGAGAGGGACTAGCGGGAGTGGAGACCCAGTACTTC. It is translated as CASREGLAGVETQYF.

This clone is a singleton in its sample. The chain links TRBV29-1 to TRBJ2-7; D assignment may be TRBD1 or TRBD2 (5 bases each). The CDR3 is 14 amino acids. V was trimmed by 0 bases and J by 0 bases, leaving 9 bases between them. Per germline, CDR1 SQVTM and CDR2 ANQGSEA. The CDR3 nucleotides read TGCAGCGTTGAAGATGGGGGTAGCTCCTACGAGCAGTACTTC. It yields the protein CSVEDGGSSYEQYF.

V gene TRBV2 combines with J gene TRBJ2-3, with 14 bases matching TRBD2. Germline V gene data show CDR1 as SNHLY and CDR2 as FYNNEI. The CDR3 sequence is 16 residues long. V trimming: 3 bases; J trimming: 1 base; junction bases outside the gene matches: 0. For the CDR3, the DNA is TGTGCCAGCAGTGAGGGACTAGCGGGGGGCACAGATACGCAGTATTTT. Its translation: CASSEGLAGGTDTQYF. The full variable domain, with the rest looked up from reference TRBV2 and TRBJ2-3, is EPEVTQTPSHQVTQMGQEVILRCVPISNHLYFYWYRQILGQKVEFLVSFYNNEISEKSEIFDDQFSVERPDGSNFTLKIRSTKLEDSAMYFCASSEGLAGGTDTQYFGPGTRLTVL.

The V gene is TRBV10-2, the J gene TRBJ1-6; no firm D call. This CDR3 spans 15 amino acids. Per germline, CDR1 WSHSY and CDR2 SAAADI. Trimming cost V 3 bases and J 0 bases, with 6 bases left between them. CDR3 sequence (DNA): TGCGCCAGCAGTGATTTAAGCTCCTATAATTCACCCCTCCACTTT. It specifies CASSDLSSYNSPLHF.

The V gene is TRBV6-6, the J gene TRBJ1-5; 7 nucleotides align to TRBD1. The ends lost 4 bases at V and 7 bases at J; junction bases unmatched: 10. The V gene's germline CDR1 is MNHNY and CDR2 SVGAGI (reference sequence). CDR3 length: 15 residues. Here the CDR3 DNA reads TGTGCCAGCAGTTTTTATCAGGGGGGCGGCCAGCCCCAGCATTTT. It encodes CASSFYQGGGQPQHF.